This passage covers 31 T cell receptor beta chains from one sample sequenced in a study of cytomegalovirus exposure and HLA in healthy donors. Generated by immunoSEQ multiplex PCR, the TCRdb table keeps only in-frame clones and is missing some. Of 120,000 to 150,000 clones listed, roughly 87% are singletons. Sequenced material: PBMCs. Every receptor here comes from a man between 18 and 29 years old in good health and CMV-seropositive.

V is TRBV11-2 and J is TRBJ2-2; D not resolved. V lost 2 bases to trimming and J lost 7 bases, with 8 bases between them. There are 13 residues in the CDR3. Germline lookup yields CDR1 SGHAT and CDR2 FQNNGV. CDR3 protein: CASSLNTIGELFF. CDR3 in DNA: TGTGCCAGCAGCTTAAACACGATCGGGGAGCTGTTTTTT.

This clone occurred once. This chain uses TRBV9 with TRBJ2-6; no clear D. Germline V lookup: CDR1 SGDLS, CDR2 YYNGEE. V was clipped by 0 bases and J by 0 bases, with 10 bases between them. This CDR3 comprises 17 residues. The CDR3, as DNA: TGTGCCAGCAGCGTAGACATGGCCTCCTCTGGGGCCAACGTCCTGACTTTC. Encoded protein: CASSVDMASSGANVLTF. Full variable domain (missing parts from reference TRBV9 and TRBJ2-6): DSGVTQTPKHLITATGQRVTLRCSPRSGDLSVYWYQQSLDQGLQFLIQYYNGEERAKGNILERFSAQQFPDLHSELNLSSLELGDSALYFCASSVDMASSGANVLTFGAGSRLTVL.

This chain uses TRBV6-5 with TRBJ1-2, with 8 bases that match TRBD1. Germline CDR1 is MNHEY and CDR2 is SVGAGI. CDR3 size: 15 residues. J gave up 8 bases and V 2 bases, and 10 bases lay outside the gene matches. The CDR3 loop is CASSYEGQGPRGYTF. The CDR3 DNA follows: TGTGCCAGCAGTTACGAAGGACAGGGCCCGCGGGGCTACACCTTC.

The chain uses TRBV5-6 and TRBJ1-3; the D gene is possibly TRBD1 (5 bases). V was pared by 4 bases and J by 0 bases, with 14 bases between. Germline CDR1 reads SGHDT; CDR2 reads YYEEEE. The CDR3 contains 16 residues. DNA for the CDR3: TGTGCCAGCAGCCCAGGGTTTGTGTTCTCTGGAAACACCATATATTTT. Its translation is CASSPGFVFSGNTIYF.

The chain recombines TRBV4-2 with TRBJ2-1, with 7 bases identical to TRBD1. This CDR3 region has 15 residues. V was pared by 5 bases and J by 4 bases, with 8 bases of the junction left unmatched. Germline V gives CDR1 LGHNA, CDR2 YNFKEQ. CDR3 DNA sequence: TGTGCCAGCAGCGCGCGGACAGGAGATTACAATGAGCAGTTCTTC. Translated, it gives CASSARTGDYNEQFF.

This rearrangement joins TRBV10-3 to TRBJ2-5; the match to TRBD2 covers 8 bases. The CDR3 spans 15 residues. In germline, CDR1 is ENHRY, CDR2 SYGVKD. With V trimmed by 6 bases and J by 5 bases, 11 bases remained unmatched. For the CDR3, the DNA is TGTGCCATCAGAAGTAGAGCGGGAGCGGGGGAGACCCAGTACTTC. As protein: CAIRSRAGAGETQYF.

This sequence joins TRBV5-6 and TRBJ2-7; 8 bases align to TRBD1. With 4 bases clipped from V and 5 bases from J, the junction kept 8 bases outside the gene matches. In germline, CDR1 is SGHDT, CDR2 YYEEEE. CDR3 length: 14 amino acids. CDR3 bases: TGTGCCAGCAGCCGCGTGGGACAGGAGGACGAGCAGTACTTC. Translated, it gives CASSRVGQEDEQYF.

V is TRBV6-5 and J is TRBJ1-2; D uncertain. The CDR3 extends over 12 amino acids. V was cut by 4 bases and J by 2 bases, with 5 bases left in between. Per germline, CDR1 MNHEY and CDR2 SVGAGI. The CDR3 sequence is CASSSQNYGYTF. CDR3 DNA: TGTGCCAGCAGTTCCCAGAACTATGGCTACACCTTC.

The rearrangement links TRBV11-2 to TRBJ2-3; TRBD2 agrees at 13 bases. The germline gives CDR1 SGHAT, CDR2 FQNNGV. The CDR3 length is 16 residues. The J segment lost 7 bases and the V segment lost 1 base, leaving 5 bases of the junction unmatched. The CDR3 is CASSLALAGGLYTQYF. For the CDR3, the DNA is TGTGCCAGCAGCTTAGCACTAGCGGGGGGGTTATATACGCAGTATTTT.

V usage is TRBV28 and J usage is TRBJ1-2, with 7 bases lining up with TRBD1. Germline V gives CDR1 MDHEN, CDR2 SYDVKM. The CDR3 consists of 15 residues. Germline trimming cut 5 bases from V and 5 bases from J; bases unmatched to any gene: 11. CDR3 sequence (DNA): TGTGCCAGCAGTCAGACAGGGATCCCCTTTTATGGCTACACCTTC. Protein product: CASSQTGIPFYGYTF.

The chain uses TRBV6-5 and TRBJ2-5; no reliable D call. Germline assignment: CDR1 MNHEY and CDR2 SVGAGI. The CDR3 has 15 amino acids. V dropped 0 bases and J dropped 1 base, with 9 bases sitting between them. CDR3 DNA: TGTGCCAGCAGTTACTCGGCCAGTATCCAAGAGACCCAGTACTTC. It translates to CASSYSASIQETQYF.

The V call is TRBV2, the J call TRBJ2-4; D gene unclear. V was cut by 3 bases and J by 1 base, with 13 bases left in between. CDR3 length equals 16 residues. Germline lookup yields CDR1 SNHLY and CDR2 FYNNEI. CDR3 DNA: TGTGCCAGCAGTGATAGCCGGATGGAGGCCAAAAACATTCAGTACTTC. This codes for CASSDSRMEAKNIQYF.

This clone was observed a handful of times. The genes are TRBV30 and TRBJ1-5, with TRBD1 matching over 7 bases. The junction had 2 bases not matched to a gene; V was cut back by 2 bases and J by 4 bases. CDR1 and CDR2 (germline): GTSNPN, SVGIG (reference sequence). The CDR3 extends over 13 amino acids. The CDR3 is CAWSRQGNQPQHF. The CDR3 nucleotides read TGTGCCTGGAGTAGACAGGGAAATCAGCCCCAGCATTTT. Combining the CDR3 with reference TRBV30 and TRBJ1-5 gives the whole variable domain SQTIHQWPATLVQPVGSPLSLECTVEGTSNPNLYWYRQAAGRGLQLLFYSVGIGQISSEVPQNLSASRPQDRQFILSSKKLLLSDSGFYLCAWSRQGNQPQHFGDGTRLSIL.

The gene calls are TRBV29-1 and TRBJ2-7, with 12 bases matching TRBD1. CDR3 size: 14 residues. Germline values: CDR1 SQVTM, CDR2 ANQGSEA. With 7 bases clipped from V and 7 bases from J, the junction kept 11 bases outside the gene matches. The chain's CDR3 is CSAQTGTGGGEQYF. CDR3 nucleotides: TGCAGCGCCCAAACTGGGACAGGGGGCGGTGAGCAGTACTTC.

The rearrangement joins TRBV5-1 to TRBJ2-1; tentative D call: TRBD2 (5 bases). V was clipped by 10 bases and J by 8 bases, with 19 bases between them. Per the germline V gene, CDR1 is SGHRS and CDR2 is YFSETQ. The CDR3 has 13 amino acids. CDR3 in amino acids: CACREPSTHEQFF. For the CDR3, the DNA is TGCGCCTGCCGGGAACCATCTACCCATGAGCAGTTCTTC.

The genes are TRBV6-1 and TRBJ1-2; unclear D gene. Germline V gives CDR1 MNHNS, CDR2 SASEGT. V was trimmed by 8 bases and J by 3 bases, leaving 13 bases between them. The CDR3 covers 13 residues. CDR3 DNA sequence: TGTGCCAGCGGCCGAGGGCTGCACTATGGCTACACCTTC. Its protein product is CASGRGLHYGYTF.

This chain connects TRBV7-2 to TRBJ2-1; 13 nucleotides align to TRBD2. V lost 2 bases to trimming and J lost 7 bases; unmatched junction nucleotides: 2. Germline V gene lookup returns CDR1 SGHTA and CDR2 FQGNSA. The CDR3 extends over 15 amino acids. For the CDR3, the DNA is TGTGCCAGCAGCTTATTGGGACTAGCGGGGAATGAGCAGTTCTTC. Protein sequence: CASSLLGLAGNEQFF.

The rearrangement uses TRBV6-1 and TRBJ2-3; D unresolved. V was cut by 1 base and J by 0 bases, with 5 bases left in between. Germline-derived CDR1 and CDR2 are MNHNS and SASEGT. The CDR3 contains 14 residues. The CDR3 region has the DNA TGTGCCAGCAGTGAAGTCTATAGCACAGATACGCAGTATTTT. This gives the protein CASSEVYSTDTQYF.

This chain links TRBV6-1 with TRBJ1-1; D gene ambiguous. This CDR3 comprises 13 residues. Trimming cost V 7 bases and J 3 bases, with 12 bases left between them. Germline V gene lookup returns CDR1 MNHNS and CDR2 SASEGT. DNA of the CDR3: TGTGCCAGCATAATCTTCCAGGACACTGAAGCTTTCTTT. Amino acid sequence: CASIIFQDTEAFF.

The chain links TRBV6-1 to TRBJ1-5; 8 nucleotides match TRBD1. The CDR3 covers 17 residues. Germline V gene data show CDR1 as MNHNS and CDR2 as SASEGT. V lost 4 bases and J lost 0; bases outside the gene matches: 8. The DNA for the CDR3 is TGTGCCAGCAGTGTCCCGAGTACAGGGGGTAGCAATCAGCCCCAGCATTTT. Translating gives CASSVPSTGGSNQPQHF.

The rearrangement links TRBV30 to TRBJ1-2, with D possibly being TRBD1 (5 bases). Trimming removed 4 bases at V and 6 bases at J, with 15 bases between. Germline V gene sequence: CDR1 GTSNPN, CDR2 SVGIG (reference sequence). The CDR3 totals 13 residues. The CDR3 sequence is CAWTETPGDGYTF. In nucleotides, the CDR3 is TGTGCCTGGACCGAAACCCCGGGGGATGGCTACACCTTC.

The gene calls are TRBV6-5 and TRBJ1-3; 7 nucleotides match TRBD1. V gave up 6 bases and J gave up 8 bases; unmatched junction bases: 13. The CDR3 contains 15 residues. Germline V gene lookup returns CDR1 MNHEY and CDR2 SVGAGI. CDR3 sequence (DNA): TGTGCCAGCAGGGCGACAGGGACTGTGAGGGACACCATATATTTT. Translated, it gives CASRATGTVRDTIYF.

The rearrangement uses TRBV6-1 and TRBJ1-2, with D tentatively TRBD1 (6 bases). CDR3 length: 13 amino acids. V lost 6 bases and J lost 3, with 11 bases in between. Germline V CDR1 and CDR2: MNHNS, SASEGT. The CDR3 DNA is TGTGCCAGCAGACAGGGTATTGACTATGGCTACACCTTC. Its protein is CASRQGIDYGYTF.

J is TRBJ2-5 and V is TRBV5-6, with D hard to call. Trimming took 0 bases from V and 2 from J, leaving 8 bases between them. CDR3 size: 14 residues. CDR1 is SGHDT and CDR2 is YYEEEE in the germline V gene. The DNA for the CDR3 is TGTGCCAGCAGCTTGGGGGCACAGCAAGAGACCCAGTACTTC. This encodes CASSLGAQQETQYF.

The chain is built from TRBV7-6 and TRBJ2-2, with D uncertain. The CDR3 loop spans 11 amino acids. Per germline, CDR1 SGHVS and CDR2 FNYEAQ. The germline V and J ends were trimmed by 4 bases and 5 bases, with 2 bases remaining between them. CDR3 nucleotides: TGTGCCAGCAGCTCTACCGGGGAGCTGTTTTTT. It translates to CASSSTGELFF.

The chain carries TRBV6-1 and TRBJ2-1, with a weak D call TRBD2 (5 bases). Germline V gene sequence: CDR1 MNHNS, CDR2 SASEGT. The CDR3 is made up of 15 amino acids. The V gene lost 5 bases and the J gene lost 0 bases, with 11 bases spanning the gap. The CDR3 here is CASSLDFSSYNEQFF. Written as DNA, the CDR3 is TGTGCCAGCAGTTTGGACTTCTCCTCCTACAATGAGCAGTTCTTC.

The V gene is TRBV19, the J gene TRBJ2-1; the match to TRBD2 covers 11 bases. In germline, CDR1 is LNHDA, CDR2 SQIVND (reference sequence). V was clipped by 0 bases and J by 7 bases; unmatched bases: 8. The CDR3 totals 17 residues. Here the CDR3 reads CASSIEYLAGGSNEQFF. The DNA of the CDR3 is TGTGCCAGTAGTATAGAATACCTAGCGGGAGGATCGAATGAGCAGTTCTTC.

V and J are TRBV6-5 and TRBJ1-2; unclear D gene. Trimming took off 2 bases at V and 4 bases at J, with 8 bases between the two ends. CDR1 is MNHEY and CDR2 is SVGAGI in the germline V gene. This CDR3 comprises 13 residues. This CDR3 reads CASSYMGIYGYTF. The CDR3 coding sequence is TGTGCCAGCAGTTACATGGGCATCTATGGCTACACCTTC.

This chain joins TRBV6-4 and TRBJ2-5, with 11 bases fitting TRBD2. The CDR3 has 15 residues. Germline values: CDR1 MRHNA, CDR2 SNTAGT. Trimming at V came to 3 bases and at J to 4 bases, leaving 4 bases not matched to a gene. CDR3 residues: CASSEIAGGPETQYF. Written as DNA, the CDR3 is TGTGCCAGCAGTGAAATAGCGGGGGGGCCAGAGACCCAGTACTTC.

The chain is built from TRBV11-3 and TRBJ2-7; 7 nucleotides line up with TRBD2. The CDR3 is 17 amino acids. Germline CDR1 reads SGHNT; CDR2 reads YENEEA. Trimming at V came to 10 bases and at J to 1 base, leaving 19 bases not matched to a gene. In nucleotides, the CDR3 is TGTGCCATCCAACCTTTGGCGGGAGAAGCAGGGTCCTACGAGCAGTACTTC. As protein: CAIQPLAGEAGSYEQYF.

The chain employs TRBV7-9 and TRBJ1-2; D gene uncertain. The CDR3 has 14 amino acids. Germline V gene lookup returns CDR1 SEHNR and CDR2 FQNEAQ (reference sequence). The ends were cut back, 1 base at V and 6 bases at J, with 12 bases in the middle. This chain's CDR3 is CASSLDSDSHGYTF. In nucleotides, the CDR3 is TGTGCCAGCAGCTTAGATAGCGACTCCCATGGCTACACCTTC.